A single sample is the source of the 7 T cell receptor beta chains below, sequenced in a study of T cell responses to AZD1222 COVID-19 vaccine. TCRdb's table, derived via immunoSEQ multiplex PCR, lists solely in-frame clones and lacks some. The repertoire holds 150,000 or so clones, about 90% seen once, with roughly 3.8% in the top ten. The specimen comprised peripheral blood, sampled 28 days after the second AZD1222 dose. These TCRs come from an adult who received the AZD1222 COVID-19 vaccine.

This clone was counted once. The genes are TRBV27 and TRBJ1-6, with 9 bases lining up with TRBD1. The V gene's germline CDR1 is MNHEY and CDR2 SMNVEV (reference sequence). The trim removed 5 bases at V and 7 bases at J, leaving 9 bases unmatched. The length of the CDR3 is 16 residues. The CDR3 bases are TGTGCCAGCAGTCCATCTTGGACAGGGGTAAATTCACCCCTCCACTTT. This sequence encodes CASSPSWTGVNSPLHF.

The chain is built from TRBV6-2 or TRBV6-3 and TRBJ2-7; possibly TRBD2 for D (7 bases). V lost 2 bases, J lost 3 bases, and 14 bases lay in between. The CDR3 runs 15 residues. Germline loops: CDR1 MNHEY, CDR2 SVGEGT. The CDR3 nucleotides read TGTGCCAGCAGTTACCAGGGGAGGGTCAGCTACGAGCAGTACTTC. It encodes CASSYQGRVSYEQYF.

The chain carries TRBV7-9 and TRBJ1-2; TRBD1 is a possible D gene (5 bases). This CDR3 contains 13 residues. In germline, CDR1 is SEHNR, CDR2 FQNEAQ (reference sequence). V dropped 5 bases and J dropped 4 bases, with 11 bases sitting between them. The CDR3 nucleotides are TGTGCCAGCAGCCGAGACAGACCCTATGGCTACACCTTC. Its translation: CASSRDRPYGYTF.

The chain carries TRBV7-2 and TRBJ2-5; D unclear. Trimming took 1 base from V and 7 from J, leaving 10 bases between them. This CDR3 has 13 residues. Germline CDR1 SGHTA, CDR2 FQGNSA. The CDR3 DNA is TGTGCCAGCAGCTTAGTGCCGATGGGGACCCAGTACTTC. It encodes CASSLVPMGTQYF.

The V call is TRBV7-3, the J call TRBJ1-1, with D maybe TRBD1 (5 bases). Germline CDR1 reads SGHTA; CDR2 reads FQGTGA. V was trimmed by 2 bases and J by 3 bases, leaving 10 bases between them. The CDR3 totals 14 residues. In DNA form, the CDR3 reads TGTGCCAGCAGCTTACAGGGTAGGGACACTGAAGCTTTCTTT. It yields the protein CASSLQGRDTEAFF. Filled out from reference TRBV7-3 and TRBJ1-1, the complete variable domain reads GAGVSQTPSNKVTEKGKYVELRCDPISGHTALYWYRQSLGQGPEFLIYFQGTGAADDSGLPNDRFFAVRPEGSVSTLKIQRTERGDSAVYLCASSLQGRDTEAFFGQGTRLTVV.

The chain carries TRBV5-1 and TRBJ2-3; D not resolved. V was trimmed by 4 bases and J by 1 base, leaving 13 bases between them. Germline CDR1 reads SGHRS; CDR2 reads YFSETQ. The CDR3 has 15 residues. The CDR3 is CASSERTRRTDTQYF. CDR3 bases: TGCGCCAGCAGCGAGAGGACCCGACGCACAGATACGCAGTATTTT.

CDR3 loop: CASSSLVGGIGEQFF. CDR3 DNA: TGTGCCAGCAGCTCGCTCGTCGGGGGGATAGGTGAGCAGTTCTTC. J is TRBJ2-1 and V is TRBV4-2, with 7 bases fitting TRBD2. Losses at the gene ends were 5 bases for V and 9 bases for J; bases not matched to a gene: 13. There are 15 residues in the CDR3. Germline CDR1 and CDR2: LGHNA and YNFKEQ.